The 27 T cell receptor beta chains listed next were all sequenced from one sample in a study of ipilimumab plus nivolumab after autologous stem cell transplantation. Repertoires were generated with immunoSEQ multiplex PCR, while TCRdb's copy carries only in-frame clones and drops some. The table includes more than 20,000 clones, about 80% detected once. The source material was PBMCs, sampled in a trial of ipilimumab plus nivolumab as post-transplant consolidation. The receptors were sampled from a male donor with diffuse large B-cell lymphoma.

V is TRBV28 and J is TRBJ1-5; D might be TRBD1 (6 bases). Germline CDR1 reads MDHEN; CDR2 reads SYDVKM. The CDR3 loop spans 16 amino acids. V lost 5 bases, J lost 2 bases, and 16 bases lay in between. The CDR3 nucleotides read TGTGCCAGCAGTAAACAGGGTGGTTCAGGCAATCAGCCCCAGCATTTT. Translated: CASSKQGGSGNQPQHF.

V usage is TRBV28 and J usage is TRBJ1-3; the D is unclear. The germline V gene has CDR1 MDHEN and CDR2 SYDVKM. V gave up 3 bases and J gave up 7 bases, with 10 bases separating them. The CDR3 sequence is 13 residues long. DNA of the CDR3: TGTGCCAGCAGTTTGTCGGTCAGGAACACCATATATTTT. Its protein is CASSLSVRNTIYF.

The V call is TRBV11-2, the J call TRBJ2-7; D is undetermined. The CDR3 spans 11 residues. Deletions cut 5 bases from V and 3 bases from J, with 5 bases between. The V gene's germline CDR1 is SGHAT and CDR2 FQNNGV. The CDR3 region has the DNA TGTGCCAGCAGCCAGCTCTACGAGCAGTACTTC. Its translation: CASSQLYEQYF.

In this sample, this clone turned up once. The chain couples TRBV2 to TRBJ1-5; a weak D match, TRBD1 (6 bases). Per the germline V gene, CDR1 is SNHLY and CDR2 is FYNNEI. CDR3 length equals 13 residues. The V and J ends lost 7 bases and 9 bases respectively, with 16 bases between them. CDR3 DNA: TGTGCCAGCAAAGGGGGGGAATCAGTGCCCCAGCATTTT. This translates into CASKGGESVPQHF.

The sample holds a few counts of this clone. This chain connects TRBV4-1 to TRBJ2-7, with D unclear. Germline CDR1 is MGHRA and CDR2 is YSYEKL. With 2 bases removed from V and 0 bases from J, the gap between germline ends came to 14 bases. This CDR3 is 16 amino acids long. CDR3 nucleotides: TGCGCCAGCAGCCAAACCCCGACTGAGAGCTCCTACGAGCAGTACTTC. Residues: CASSQTPTESSYEQYF.

The genes are TRBV7-2 and TRBJ2-2, with 9 bases fitting TRBD2. This CDR3 spans 16 amino acids. Germline CDR1 is SGHTA and CDR2 is FQGNSA. The V and J ends lost 5 bases and 6 bases, in that order; junction bases with no gene match: 10. The CDR3 coding sequence is TGTGCCAGCAGCCAAGATAGCGGGGGCCGGGCCGGGGAGCTGTTTTTT. Amino acid sequence: CASSQDSGGRAGELFF.

This chain joins TRBV5-6 and TRBJ2-1, with 10 bases identical to TRBD2. The V gene end was trimmed by 2 bases and the J gene end by 3 bases; junction bases not matched to a gene: 2. CDR3 length: 15 residues. Germline V gives CDR1 SGHDT, CDR2 YYEEEE. CDR3 protein: CASSFSGGFYNEQFF. DNA for the CDR3: TGTGCCAGCAGCTTTAGCGGGGGGTTCTACAATGAGCAGTTCTTC.

The chain joins TRBV2 to TRBJ2-3; D gene uncertain. This CDR3 comprises 12 residues. V was shortened by 3 bases and J by 8 bases, with 9 bases between the two germline ends. Germline CDR1 and CDR2: SNHLY and FYNNEI. In DNA form, the CDR3 reads TGTGCCAGCAGTGAGAGTAGCTCTACGCAGTATTTT. Protein: CASSESSSTQYF.

The V and J genes are TRBV11-3 and TRBJ1-3; D ambiguous. Trimming pared 0 bases from V and 2 bases from J, leaving 5 bases between. Looked up from germline, CDR1 is SGHNT and CDR2 is YENEEA. The CDR3 has 14 amino acids. The CDR3 region has the DNA TGTGCCAGCAGCTTAGATAATGCTGGAAACACCATATATTTT. Its protein is CASSLDNAGNTIYF.

The V and J genes are TRBV6-6 and TRBJ2-5; either TRBD1 or TRBD2 may supply D (6 bases each). Matching the DNA end better, TRBJ2-7 makes the J call doubtful. Germline V lookup: CDR1 MNHNY, CDR2 SVGAGI (reference sequence). The length of the CDR3 is 14 residues. The CDR3 DNA follows: TGTGCCAGCAGTTCTTGGGGGGCGGACTACGAGCAGTACTTC. Translation: CASSSWGADYEQYF.

The V and J genes are TRBV6-5 and TRBJ1-1, with TRBD1 identical over 8 bases. The V gene's germline CDR1 is MNHEY and CDR2 SVGAGI. The CDR3 is 14 amino acids. V dropped 6 bases and J dropped 1; count of bases not matched to a gene: 4. This CDR3 reads CASRGQETNTEAFF. The CDR3 region has the DNA TGTGCCAGCAGGGGACAGGAGACGAACACTGAAGCTTTCTTT.

The CDR3 DNA is TGTGCCAGCAGAAAGGGACAGACCAACTACGAGCAGTACTTC. Amino acids: CASRKGQTNYEQYF. The chain links TRBV6-5 to TRBJ2-7, with 7 nucleotides matching TRBD1. The V gene end was trimmed by 6 bases and the J gene end by 3 bases; junction bases not matched to a gene: 8. Per the germline V gene, CDR1 is MNHEY and CDR2 is SVGAGI. The CDR3 is 14 residues long.

The sample holds one count of this clone. V is TRBV2 and J is TRBJ1-6, with 12 bases identical to TRBD1. The J segment lost 10 bases and the V segment lost 11 bases, leaving 12 bases of the junction unmatched. Germline CDR1 and CDR2: SNHLY and FYNNEI. CDR3 length equals 15 residues. The CDR3 spells CAGYRRDRGRSPLHF. The CDR3 DNA reads TGTGCCGGGTACAGAAGGGACAGGGGGCGATCACCCCTCCACTTT.

CDR3 residues: CASSYPNLKETQYF. For the CDR3, the DNA is TGTGCCAGCTCATACCCCAATCTAAAAGAGACCCAGTACTTC. The rearrangement joins TRBV28 to TRBJ2-5, with D unresolved. V lost 8 bases to trimming and J lost 3 bases, with 16 bases between them. CDR1 and CDR2 (germline): MDHEN, SYDVKM. The CDR3 totals 14 residues.

The rearrangement uses TRBV27 and TRBJ1-3; weak D call: TRBD1 (5 bases). Germline-derived CDR1 and CDR2 are MNHEY and SMNVEV (reference sequence). This CDR3 has 16 residues. V gave up 5 bases and J gave up 1 base, with 15 bases separating them. In DNA form, the CDR3 reads TGTGCCAGCAGTCAAAACCCAGGGATTTCTGGAAACACCATATATTTT. This sequence encodes CASSQNPGISGNTIYF.

The chain employs TRBV28 and TRBJ2-2; no firm D call. The germline CDR1 and CDR2 sequences are MDHEN and SYDVKM. This CDR3 spans 16 amino acids. V gave up 5 bases and J gave up 2 bases, with 15 bases separating them. The CDR3 loop is CASSPGYVLNTGELFF. In nucleotides, the CDR3 is TGTGCCAGCAGTCCAGGCTACGTACTCAACACCGGGGAGCTGTTTTTT.

V is TRBV7-2 and J is TRBJ2-5; a possible D gene is TRBD2 (6 bases). Trimming removed 2 bases at V and 4 bases at J, with 17 bases between. CDR1 and CDR2 from the germline V gene are SGHTA and FQGNSA. CDR3 size: 16 residues. The CDR3 sequence: CASSLYRGAVGETQYF. The CDR3 DNA sequence: TGTGCCAGCAGCTTATATCGCGGGGCAGTTGGAGAGACCCAGTACTTC.

The chain is built from TRBV28 and TRBJ1-5; D remains unclear. CDR1 and CDR2 (germline): MDHEN, SYDVKM. V dropped 3 bases and J dropped 0 bases, with 15 bases sitting between them. CDR3 length equals 17 residues. The CDR3 DNA is TGTGCCAGCAGTTTCCGGGCTCGAGATCTTAGCAATCAGCCCCAGCATTTT. Amino acids: CASSFRARDLSNQPQHF. Together with reference TRBV28 and TRBJ1-5, the CDR3 gives the full variable domain: DVKVTQSSRYLVKRTGEKVFLECVQDMDHENMFWYRQDPGLGLRLIYFSYDVKMKEKGDIPEGYSVSREKKERFSLILESASTNQTSMYLCASSFRARDLSNQPQHFGDGTRLSIL.

This clone showed up just a few times. The chain employs TRBV13 and TRBJ1-6, with unresolved D. The V end was cut by 6 bases, the J end by 7 bases, with 13 bases between. The CDR3 extends over 14 amino acids. CDR1 is PRHDT, CDR2 FYEKMQ, per germline (reference sequence). This chain's CDR3 is CASRSGRSNSPLHF. In DNA, the CDR3 is TGTGCCAGCAGGTCCGGCAGGTCGAATTCACCCCTCCACTTT.

The chain combines TRBV6-6 with TRBJ2-1; D unclear. The V end lost 6 bases, the J end lost 0 bases, and 12 bases lay between the germline ends. The CDR3 runs 15 residues. Germline V gene data show CDR1 as MNHNY and CDR2 as SVGAGI (reference sequence). The CDR3 loop is CASSPMASSYNEQFF. The DNA of the CDR3 is TGTGCCAGCAGCCCCATGGCAAGCTCCTACAATGAGCAGTTCTTC.

The chain has TRBV6-6 and TRBJ2-2; D remains ambiguous. The V end lost 4 bases, the J end lost 4 bases, and 7 bases lay between the germline ends. From germline, CDR1 is MNHNY and CDR2 SVGAGI (reference sequence). The CDR3 runs 13 residues. This CDR3 reads CASSFMTTGELFF. The CDR3 DNA follows: TGTGCCAGCAGTTTCATGACCACCGGGGAGCTGTTTTTT.

This clone showed up just a few times. The CDR3 protein is CADPPLHF. CDR3 nucleotides: TGTGCCGACCCCCCCCTCCACTTT. The chain couples TRBV9 to TRBJ1-6; no firm D call. Trimming removed 10 bases at V and 13 bases at J, with 6 bases between. This CDR3 has 8 amino acids. Germline CDR1 is SGDLS and CDR2 is YYNGEE. The variable domain in full, with the rest retrieved from reference TRBV9 and TRBJ1-6, is DSGVTQTPKHLITATGQRVTLRCSPRSGDLSVYWYQQSLDQGLQFLIQYYNGEERAKGNILERFSAQQFPDLHSELNLSSLELGDSALYFCADPPLHFGNGTRLTVT.

This rearrangement joins TRBV5-8 to TRBJ2-1; 10 nucleotides match TRBD2. Losses at the gene ends were 2 bases for V and 5 bases for J; bases not matched to a gene: 10. CDR3 length equals 17 residues. Per the germline V gene, CDR1 is SGHTS and CDR2 is YDEGEE. DNA for the CDR3: TGTGCCAGCAGCTTAACTACAGCGGGGGGGCCCCACAATGAGCAGTTCTTC. Its translation is CASSLTTAGGPHNEQFF.

The rearrangement joins TRBV6-6 to TRBJ1-6; TRBD1 is a possible D gene (6 bases). The V gene lost 6 bases and the J gene lost 4 bases, with 13 bases spanning the gap. Germline CDR1 is MNHNY and CDR2 is SVGAGI (reference sequence). CDR3 length equals 15 residues. The CDR3 loop reads CASSRTAPYNSPLHF. In nucleotides, the CDR3 is TGTGCCAGCAGCCGGACAGCGCCTTATAATTCACCCCTCCACTTT.

The gene calls are TRBV18 and TRBJ1-4; a possible D gene is TRBD1 (5 bases). The CDR3 extends over 13 amino acids. Germline V CDR1 and CDR2: KGHSH, LQKENI. V lost 1 base and J 13 bases, leaving 13 bases between the germline ends. The chain's CDR3 is CASSPLGVEGLFF. DNA of the CDR3: TGTGCCAGCTCACCACTGGGGGTTGAAGGACTGTTTTTT.

The V call is TRBV21-1, the J call TRBJ1-2; the DNA was not compared with TRBD1, the D call given in the table. TRBV21-1 is an annotated pseudogene. The CDR3 length is 16 residues. The CDR3 loop reads CASSEIYGTGGCGYTF. DNA of the CDR3: TGTGCCAGCAGCGAAATCTACGGGACAGGGGGATGTGGCTACACCTTC.

This clone appeared a few times. The V gene is TRBV28, the J gene TRBJ2-1; D remains unclear. Germline CDR1 MDHEN, CDR2 SYDVKM. V was shortened by 7 bases and J by 4 bases, with 20 bases between the two germline ends. The CDR3 has 16 residues. CDR3: CASMGRNPPRYNEQFF. The DNA for the CDR3 is TGTGCCAGCATGGGTAGAAACCCCCCAAGATACAATGAGCAGTTCTTC.